This T cell receptor beta chain was sequenced during a study of metastatic and nonmetastatic thyroid tumors. Findings and limits, study-wide: It was reportedly found that TCR beta diversity was significantly higher in malignant thyroid tumors than in benign nodules, a difference seen in both blood and tumor samples.

Germline CDR1 and CDR2: MNHNS and SASEGT. The CDR3 runs 16 residues. Trimming pared 5 bases from V and 7 bases from J, leaving 23 bases between. In its sample, this clone was seen many times. Its antigen is undetermined. Ahead of thyroid surgery, no patient had received treatment of any kind. TCRdb reassembled clones from the PCR reads with MiXCR. The data show tens of thousands of clones, 20% to 25% seen once. Sequencing input: tumor tissue. The rearrangement uses TRBV6-1 and TRBJ1-2, with D maybe TRBD1 (5 bases). This clonotype originated in a female donor with papillary thyroid cancer or a benign thyroid nodule (not recorded which). Some clones in this sample may be carry-over from other donors' samples. DNA of the CDR3: TGTGCCAGCAGTCATCCTGGGACCGACCCTCGAGGTGGCTACACCTTC. It is translated as CASSHPGTDPRGGYTF.